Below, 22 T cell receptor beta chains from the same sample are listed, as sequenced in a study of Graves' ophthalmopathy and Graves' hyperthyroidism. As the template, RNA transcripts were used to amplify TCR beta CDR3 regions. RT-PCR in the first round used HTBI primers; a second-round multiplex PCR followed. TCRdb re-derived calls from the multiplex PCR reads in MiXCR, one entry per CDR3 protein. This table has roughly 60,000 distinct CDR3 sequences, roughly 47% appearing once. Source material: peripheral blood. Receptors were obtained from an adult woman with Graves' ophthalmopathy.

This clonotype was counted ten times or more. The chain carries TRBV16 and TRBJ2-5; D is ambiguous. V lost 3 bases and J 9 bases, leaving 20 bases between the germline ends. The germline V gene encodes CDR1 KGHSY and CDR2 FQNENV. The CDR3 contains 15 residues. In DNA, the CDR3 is TGTGCCAGCAGCCATACCCGGGTCTTCGAGGCGGCCCAGTACTTC. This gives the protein CASSHTRVFEAAQYF.

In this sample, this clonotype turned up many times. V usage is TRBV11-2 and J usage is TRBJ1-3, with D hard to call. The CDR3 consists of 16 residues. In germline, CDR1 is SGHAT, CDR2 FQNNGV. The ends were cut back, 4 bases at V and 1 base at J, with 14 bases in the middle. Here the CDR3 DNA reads TGTGCCAGCAGCTACAAGGGTGGGGTTTCTGGAAACACCATATATTTT. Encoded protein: CASSYKGGVSGNTIYF.

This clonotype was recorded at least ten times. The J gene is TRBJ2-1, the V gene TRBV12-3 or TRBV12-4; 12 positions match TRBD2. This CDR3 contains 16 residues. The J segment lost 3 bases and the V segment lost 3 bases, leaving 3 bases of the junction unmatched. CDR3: CASSLASGRDYNEQFF. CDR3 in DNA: TGTGCCAGCAGTTTGGCTAGCGGGAGGGACTACAATGAGCAGTTCTTC.

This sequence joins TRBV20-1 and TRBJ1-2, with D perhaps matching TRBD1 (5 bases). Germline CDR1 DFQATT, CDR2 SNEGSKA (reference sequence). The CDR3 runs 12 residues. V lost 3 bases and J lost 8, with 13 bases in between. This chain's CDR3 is CSARKGTSGYTF. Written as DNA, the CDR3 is TGCAGTGCTAGGAAGGGGACTAGCGGCTACACCTTC.

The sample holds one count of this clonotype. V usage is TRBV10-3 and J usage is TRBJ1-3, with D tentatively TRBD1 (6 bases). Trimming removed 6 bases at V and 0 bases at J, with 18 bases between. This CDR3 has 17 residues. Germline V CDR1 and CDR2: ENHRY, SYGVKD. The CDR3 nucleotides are TGTGCCATCAGAGATGGAGGGGGGGAAGGCTCTGGAAACACCATATATTTT. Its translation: CAIRDGGGEGSGNTIYF.

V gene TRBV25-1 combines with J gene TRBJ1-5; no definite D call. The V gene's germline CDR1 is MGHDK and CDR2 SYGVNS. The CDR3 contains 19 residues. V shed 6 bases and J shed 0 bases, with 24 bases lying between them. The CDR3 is CASSSPPLWQISSNQPQHF. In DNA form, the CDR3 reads TGTGCCAGCAGCAGCCCCCCCCTCTGGCAGATAAGTAGCAATCAGCCCCAGCATTTT.

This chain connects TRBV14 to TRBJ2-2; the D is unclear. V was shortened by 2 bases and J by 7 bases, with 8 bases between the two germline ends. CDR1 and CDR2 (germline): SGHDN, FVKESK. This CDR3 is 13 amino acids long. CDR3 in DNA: TGTGCCAGCAGCCAACCAAGAGGCGGGGAGCTGTTTTTT. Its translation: CASSQPRGGELFF.

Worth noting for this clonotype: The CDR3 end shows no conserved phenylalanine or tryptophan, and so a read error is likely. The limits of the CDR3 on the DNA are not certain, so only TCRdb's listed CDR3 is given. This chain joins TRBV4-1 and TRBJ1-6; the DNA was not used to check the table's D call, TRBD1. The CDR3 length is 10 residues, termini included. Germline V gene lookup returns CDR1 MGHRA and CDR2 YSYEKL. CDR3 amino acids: CASSQGGGRS.

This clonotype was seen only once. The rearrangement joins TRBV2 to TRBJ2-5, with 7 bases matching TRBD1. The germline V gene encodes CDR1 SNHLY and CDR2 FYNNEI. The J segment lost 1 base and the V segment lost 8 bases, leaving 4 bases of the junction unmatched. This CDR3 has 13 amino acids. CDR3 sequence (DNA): TGTGCCAGCGGTGGGGACAGCCAAGAGACCCAGTACTTC. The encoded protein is CASGGDSQETQYF.

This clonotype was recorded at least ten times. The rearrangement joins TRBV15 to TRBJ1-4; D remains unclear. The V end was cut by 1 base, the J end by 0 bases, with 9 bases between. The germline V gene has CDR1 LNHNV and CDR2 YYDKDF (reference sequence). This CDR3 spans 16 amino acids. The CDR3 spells CATSRGSIATNEKLFF. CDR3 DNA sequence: TGTGCCACCAGCAGAGGTAGCATTGCAACTAATGAAAAACTGTTTTTT. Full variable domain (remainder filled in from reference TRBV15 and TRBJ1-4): DAMVIQNPRYQVTQFGKPVTLSCSQTLNHNVMYWYQQKSSQAPKLLFHYYDKDFNNEADTPDNFQSRRPNTSFCFLDIRSPGLGDTAMYLCATSRGSIATNEKLFFGSGTQLSVL.

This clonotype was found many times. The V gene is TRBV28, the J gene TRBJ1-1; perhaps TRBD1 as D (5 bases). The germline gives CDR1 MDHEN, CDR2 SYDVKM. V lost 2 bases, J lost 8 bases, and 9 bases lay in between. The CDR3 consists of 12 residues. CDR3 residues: CASSLLRTEAFF. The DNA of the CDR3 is TGTGCCAGCAGTTTACTAAGGACAGAAGCTTTCTTT.

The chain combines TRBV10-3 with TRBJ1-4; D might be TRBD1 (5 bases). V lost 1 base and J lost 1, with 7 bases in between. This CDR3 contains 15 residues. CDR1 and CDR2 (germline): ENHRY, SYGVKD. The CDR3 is CAISEWQGTNEKLFF. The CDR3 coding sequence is TGTGCCATCAGTGAGTGGCAGGGAACTAATGAAAAACTGTTTTTT.

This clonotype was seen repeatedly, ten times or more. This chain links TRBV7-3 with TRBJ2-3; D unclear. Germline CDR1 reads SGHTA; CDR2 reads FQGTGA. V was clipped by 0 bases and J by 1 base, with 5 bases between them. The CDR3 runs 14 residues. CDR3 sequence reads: CASSLTAGTDTQYF. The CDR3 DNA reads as TGTGCCAGCAGCTTAACCGCCGGCACAGATACGCAGTATTTT.

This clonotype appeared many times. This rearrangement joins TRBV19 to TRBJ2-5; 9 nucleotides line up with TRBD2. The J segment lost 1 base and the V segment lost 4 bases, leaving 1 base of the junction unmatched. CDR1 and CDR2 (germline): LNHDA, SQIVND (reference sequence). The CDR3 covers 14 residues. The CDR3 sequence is CASSTGLAQETQYF. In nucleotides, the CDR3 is TGTGCCAGTAGTACGGGACTAGCCCAAGAGACCCAGTACTTC.

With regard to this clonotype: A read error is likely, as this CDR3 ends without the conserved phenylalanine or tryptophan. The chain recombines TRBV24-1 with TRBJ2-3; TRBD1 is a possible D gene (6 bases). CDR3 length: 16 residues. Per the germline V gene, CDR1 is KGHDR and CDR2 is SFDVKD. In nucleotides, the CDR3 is TGTGCCACCAGTGATACTGGTAGGGGGACAACAAATACCCAGTATTCT. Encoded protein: CATSDTGRGTTNTQYS.

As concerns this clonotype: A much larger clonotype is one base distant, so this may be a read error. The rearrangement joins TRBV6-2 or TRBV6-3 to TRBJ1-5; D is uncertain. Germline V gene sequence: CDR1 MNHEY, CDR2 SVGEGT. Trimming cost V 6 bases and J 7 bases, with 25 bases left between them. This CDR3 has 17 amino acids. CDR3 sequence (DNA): TGTGCCAGCAGCCCCGTTAAGACTAACACCGGGGAGCAGCCCCAGCATTTT. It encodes CASSPVKTNTGEQPQHF.

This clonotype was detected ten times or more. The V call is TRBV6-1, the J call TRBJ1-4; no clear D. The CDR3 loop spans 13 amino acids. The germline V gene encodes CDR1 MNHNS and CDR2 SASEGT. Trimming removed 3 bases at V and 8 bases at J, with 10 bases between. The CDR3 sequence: CASSETLWEKLFF. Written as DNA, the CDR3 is TGTGCCAGCAGTGAGACACTTTGGGAAAAACTGTTTTTT.

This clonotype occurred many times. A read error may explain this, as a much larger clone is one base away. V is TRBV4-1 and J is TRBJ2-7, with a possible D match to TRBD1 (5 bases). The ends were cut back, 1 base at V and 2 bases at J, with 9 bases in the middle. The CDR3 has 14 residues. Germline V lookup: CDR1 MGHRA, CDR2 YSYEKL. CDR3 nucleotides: TGCGCCAGCAGCCAAGCTGACAGCGCCTACGAGCAGTACTTC. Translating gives CASSQADSAYEQYF.

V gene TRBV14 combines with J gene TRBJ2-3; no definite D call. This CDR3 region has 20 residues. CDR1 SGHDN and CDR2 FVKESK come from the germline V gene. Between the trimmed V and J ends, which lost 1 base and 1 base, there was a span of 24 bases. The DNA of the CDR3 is TGTGCCAGCAGCCAAGTTAGATGGGCCCTACGAGGATTGGGCACAGATACGCAGTATTTT. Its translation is CASSQVRWALRGLGTDTQYF.

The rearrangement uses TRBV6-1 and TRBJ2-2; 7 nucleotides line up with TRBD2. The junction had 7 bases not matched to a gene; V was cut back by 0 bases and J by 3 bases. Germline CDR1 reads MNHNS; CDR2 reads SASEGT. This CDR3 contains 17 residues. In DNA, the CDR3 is TGTGCCAGCAGTGAAGCTATGCTAGCGGAGGACACCGGGGAGCTGTTTTTT. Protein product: CASSEAMLAEDTGELFF.

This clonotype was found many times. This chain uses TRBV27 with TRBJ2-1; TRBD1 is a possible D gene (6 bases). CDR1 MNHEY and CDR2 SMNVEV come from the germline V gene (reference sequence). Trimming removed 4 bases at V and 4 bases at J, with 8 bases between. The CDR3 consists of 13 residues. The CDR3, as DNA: TGTGCCAGCAGTTCCCAGGGGTACAATGAGCAGTTCTTC. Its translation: CASSSQGYNEQFF.

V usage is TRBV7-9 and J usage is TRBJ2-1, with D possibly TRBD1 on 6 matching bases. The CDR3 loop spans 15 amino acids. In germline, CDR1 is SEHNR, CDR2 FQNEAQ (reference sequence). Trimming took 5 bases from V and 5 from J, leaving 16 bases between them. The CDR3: CASSVEVQGNNEQFF. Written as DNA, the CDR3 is TGTGCCAGCAGCGTGGAAGTACAGGGAAACAATGAGCAGTTCTTC.